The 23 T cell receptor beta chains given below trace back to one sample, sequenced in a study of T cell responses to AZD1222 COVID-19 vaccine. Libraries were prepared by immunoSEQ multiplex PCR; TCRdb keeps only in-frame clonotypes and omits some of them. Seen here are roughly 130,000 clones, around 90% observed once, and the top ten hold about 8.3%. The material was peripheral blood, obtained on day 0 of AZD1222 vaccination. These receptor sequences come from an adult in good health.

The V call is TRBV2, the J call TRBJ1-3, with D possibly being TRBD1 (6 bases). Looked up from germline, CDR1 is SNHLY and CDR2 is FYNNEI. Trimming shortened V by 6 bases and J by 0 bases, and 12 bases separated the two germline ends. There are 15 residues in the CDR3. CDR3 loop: CASRGGEGSGNTIYF. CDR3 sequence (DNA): TGTGCCAGCAGGGGGGGCGAGGGCTCTGGAAACACCATATATTTT.

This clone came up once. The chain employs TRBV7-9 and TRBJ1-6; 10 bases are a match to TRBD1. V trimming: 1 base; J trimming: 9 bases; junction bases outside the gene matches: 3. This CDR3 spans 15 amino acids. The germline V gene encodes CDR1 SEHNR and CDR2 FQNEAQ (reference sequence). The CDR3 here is CASSLGTGGTSPLHF. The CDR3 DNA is TGTGCCAGCAGCTTAGGGACAGGGGGTACTTCACCCCTCCACTTT. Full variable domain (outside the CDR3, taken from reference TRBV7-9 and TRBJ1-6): DTGVSQNPRHKITKRGQNVTFRCDPISEHNRLYWYRQTLGQGPEFLTYFQNEAQLEKSRLLSDRFSAERPKGSFSTLEIQRTEQGDSAMYLCASSLGTGGTSPLHFGNGTRLTVT.

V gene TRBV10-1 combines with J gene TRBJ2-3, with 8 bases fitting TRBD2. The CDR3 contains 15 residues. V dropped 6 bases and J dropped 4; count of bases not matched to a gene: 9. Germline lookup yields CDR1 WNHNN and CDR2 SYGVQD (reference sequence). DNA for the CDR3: TGCGCCAGCAGGAGTGGGGGACTAGAGGCAGATACGCAGTATTTT. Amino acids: CASRSGGLEADTQYF.

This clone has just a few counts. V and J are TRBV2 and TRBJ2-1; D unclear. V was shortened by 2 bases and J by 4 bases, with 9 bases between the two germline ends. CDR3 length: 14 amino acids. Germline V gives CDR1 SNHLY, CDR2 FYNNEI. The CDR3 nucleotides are TGTGCCAGCAGTGAACGGACGGCTTACAATGAGCAGTTCTTC. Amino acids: CASSERTAYNEQFF.

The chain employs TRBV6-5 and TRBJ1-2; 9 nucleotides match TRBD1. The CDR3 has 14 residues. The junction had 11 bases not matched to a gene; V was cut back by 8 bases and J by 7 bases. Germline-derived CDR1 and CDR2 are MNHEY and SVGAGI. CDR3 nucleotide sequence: TGTGCCAGCCGCTTACCACAGGGGGCGGGTGGCTACACCTTC. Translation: CASRLPQGAGGYTF.

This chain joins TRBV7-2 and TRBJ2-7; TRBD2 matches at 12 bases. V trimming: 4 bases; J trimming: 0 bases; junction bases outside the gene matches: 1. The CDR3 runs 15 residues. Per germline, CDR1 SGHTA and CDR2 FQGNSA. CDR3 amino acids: CASSSLAGGSYEQYF. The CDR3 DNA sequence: TGTGCCAGCAGCTCACTAGCGGGGGGCTCCTACGAGCAGTACTTC.

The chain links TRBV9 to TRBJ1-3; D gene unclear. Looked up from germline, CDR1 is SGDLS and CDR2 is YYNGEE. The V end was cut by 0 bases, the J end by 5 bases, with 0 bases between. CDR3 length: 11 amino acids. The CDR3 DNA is TGTGCCAGCAGCGTAGGAAACACCATATATTTT. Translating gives CASSVGNTIYF.

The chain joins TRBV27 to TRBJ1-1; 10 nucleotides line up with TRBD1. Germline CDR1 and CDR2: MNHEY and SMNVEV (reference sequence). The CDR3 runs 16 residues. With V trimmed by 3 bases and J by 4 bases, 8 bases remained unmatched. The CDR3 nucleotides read TGTGCCAGCAGTTTTCGTGGACAGGGGGGGAGCACTGAAGCTTTCTTT. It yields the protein CASSFRGQGGSTEAFF.

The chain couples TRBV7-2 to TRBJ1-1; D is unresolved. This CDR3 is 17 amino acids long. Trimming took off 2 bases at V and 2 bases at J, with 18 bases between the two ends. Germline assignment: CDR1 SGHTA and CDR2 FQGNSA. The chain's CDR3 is CASSLSQTRPLNTEAFF. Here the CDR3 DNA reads TGTGCCAGCAGCTTAAGTCAGACAAGACCTTTAAACACTGAAGCTTTCTTT.

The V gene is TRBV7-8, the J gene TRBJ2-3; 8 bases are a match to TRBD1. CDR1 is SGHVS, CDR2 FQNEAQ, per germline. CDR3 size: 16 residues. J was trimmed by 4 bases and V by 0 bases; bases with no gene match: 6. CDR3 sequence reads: CASSLAAGGGADTQYF. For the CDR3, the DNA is TGTGCCAGCAGCTTAGCGGCAGGGGGCGGCGCAGATACGCAGTATTTT.

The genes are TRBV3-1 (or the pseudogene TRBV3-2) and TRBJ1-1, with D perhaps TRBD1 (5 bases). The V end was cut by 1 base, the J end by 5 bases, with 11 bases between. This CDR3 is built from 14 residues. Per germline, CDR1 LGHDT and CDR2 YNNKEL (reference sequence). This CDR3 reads CASSQVDRRTEAFF. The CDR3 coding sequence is TGTGCCAGCAGCCAAGTCGACAGAAGAACTGAAGCTTTCTTT.

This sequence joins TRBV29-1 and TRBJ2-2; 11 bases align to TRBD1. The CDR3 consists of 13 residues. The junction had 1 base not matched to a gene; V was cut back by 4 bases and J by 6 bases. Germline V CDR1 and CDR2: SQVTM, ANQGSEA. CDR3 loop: CSVGTGGSGELFF. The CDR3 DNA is TGCAGCGTTGGGACAGGGGGCTCCGGGGAGCTGTTTTTT.

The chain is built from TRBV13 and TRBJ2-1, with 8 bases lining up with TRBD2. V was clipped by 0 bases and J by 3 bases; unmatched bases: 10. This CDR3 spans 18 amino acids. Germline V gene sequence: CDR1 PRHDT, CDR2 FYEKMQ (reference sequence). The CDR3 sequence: CASSLGGHVAGLYNEQFF. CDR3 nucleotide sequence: TGTGCCAGCAGCTTAGGCGGCCATGTAGCGGGGCTCTACAATGAGCAGTTCTTC. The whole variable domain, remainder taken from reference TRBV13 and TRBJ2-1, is AAGVIQSPRHLIKEKRETATLKCYPIPRHDTVYWYQQGPGQDPQFLISFYEKMQSDKGSIPDRFSAQQFSDYHSELNMSSLELGDSALYFCASSLGGHVAGLYNEQFFGPGTRLTVL.

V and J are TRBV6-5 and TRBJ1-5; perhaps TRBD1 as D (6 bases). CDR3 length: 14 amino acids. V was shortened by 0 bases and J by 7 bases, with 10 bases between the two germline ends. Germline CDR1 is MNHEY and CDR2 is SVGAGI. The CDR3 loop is CASSYSTGKQPQHF. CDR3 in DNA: TGTGCCAGCAGTTACTCTACAGGGAAACAGCCCCAGCATTTT.

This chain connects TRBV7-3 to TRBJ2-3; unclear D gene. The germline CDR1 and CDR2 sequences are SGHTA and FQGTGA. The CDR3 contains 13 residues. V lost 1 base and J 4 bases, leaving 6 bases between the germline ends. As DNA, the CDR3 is TGTGCCAGCAGCTTAAATCGGGCAGATACGCAGTATTTT. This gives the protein CASSLNRADTQYF.

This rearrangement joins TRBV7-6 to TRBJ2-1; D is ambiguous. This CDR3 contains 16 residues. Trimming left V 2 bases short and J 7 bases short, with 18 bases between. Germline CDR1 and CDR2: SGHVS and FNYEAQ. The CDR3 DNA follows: TGTGCCAGCAGCTTACAAGGTCTTATCAACGGGAATGAGCAGTTCTTC. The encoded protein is CASSLQGLINGNEQFF.

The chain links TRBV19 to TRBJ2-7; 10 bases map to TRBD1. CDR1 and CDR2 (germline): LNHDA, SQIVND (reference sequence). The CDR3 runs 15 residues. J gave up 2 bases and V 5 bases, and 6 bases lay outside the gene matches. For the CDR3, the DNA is TGTGCCAGTAGTGGAAGGACAGGGGGGCCCTACGAGCAGTACTTC. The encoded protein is CASSGRTGGPYEQYF.

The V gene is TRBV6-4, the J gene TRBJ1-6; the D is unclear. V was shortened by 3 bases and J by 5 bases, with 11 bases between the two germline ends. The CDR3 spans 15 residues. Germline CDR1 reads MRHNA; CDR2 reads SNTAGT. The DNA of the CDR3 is TGTGCCAGCAGTGAGTTAGCAGGAAATAATTCACCCCTCCACTTT. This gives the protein CASSELAGNNSPLHF.

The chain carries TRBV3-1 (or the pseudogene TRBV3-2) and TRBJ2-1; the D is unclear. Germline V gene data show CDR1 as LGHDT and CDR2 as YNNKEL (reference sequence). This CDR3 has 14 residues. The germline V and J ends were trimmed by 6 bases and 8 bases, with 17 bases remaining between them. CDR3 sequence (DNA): TGTGCCAGCAGTCCGCGGTCCAGGAGCTATGAGCAGTTCTTC. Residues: CASSPRSRSYEQFF.

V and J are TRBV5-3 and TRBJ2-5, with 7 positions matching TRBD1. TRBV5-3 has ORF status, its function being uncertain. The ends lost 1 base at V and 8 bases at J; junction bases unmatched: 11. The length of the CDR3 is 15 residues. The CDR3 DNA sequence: TGTGCCAGAAGCTTGCCTCCCGGCAGGGGGAATACCCAGTACTTC. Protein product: CARSLPPGRGNTQYF.

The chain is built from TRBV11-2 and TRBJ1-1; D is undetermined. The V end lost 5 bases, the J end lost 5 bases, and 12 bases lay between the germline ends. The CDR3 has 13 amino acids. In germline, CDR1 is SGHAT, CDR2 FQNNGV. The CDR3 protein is CASSPHLETEAFF. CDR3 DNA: TGTGCCAGCAGCCCACATTTGGAGACTGAAGCTTTCTTT. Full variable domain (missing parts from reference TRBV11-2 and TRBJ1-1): EAGVAQSPRYKIIEKRQSVAFWCNPISGHATLYWYQQILGQGPKLLIQFQNNGVVDDSQLPKDRFSAERLKGVDSTLKIQPAKLEDSAVYLCASSPHLETEAFFGQGTRLTVV.

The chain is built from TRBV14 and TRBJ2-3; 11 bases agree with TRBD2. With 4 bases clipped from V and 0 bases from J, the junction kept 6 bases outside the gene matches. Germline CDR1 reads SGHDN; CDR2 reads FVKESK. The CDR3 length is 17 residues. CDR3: CASSPSSGRPSTDTQYF. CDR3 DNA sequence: TGTGCCAGCAGCCCCTCTAGCGGGAGGCCGAGCACAGATACGCAGTATTTT. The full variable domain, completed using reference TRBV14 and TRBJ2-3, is EAGVTQFPSHSVIEKGQTVTLRCDPISGHDNLYWYRRVMGKEIKFLLHFVKESKQDESGMPNNRFLAERTGGTYSTLKVQPAELEDSGVYFCASSPSSGRPSTDTQYFGPGTRLTVL.

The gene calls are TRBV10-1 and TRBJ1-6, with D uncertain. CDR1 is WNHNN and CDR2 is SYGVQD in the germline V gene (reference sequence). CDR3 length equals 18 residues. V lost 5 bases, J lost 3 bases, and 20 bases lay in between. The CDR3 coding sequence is TGCGCCAGCAGTCCTATACAGATTGGGCTACACTATAATTCACCCCTCCACTTT. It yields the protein CASSPIQIGLHYNSPLHF.